The 6 T cell receptor beta chains below were found in one sample sequenced in a study of shared clonotypes between healthy human individuals. Here immunoSEQ multiplex PCR was the method, and the copy in TCRdb shows in-frame clones only, minus some. The table has fewer than 130,000 clones, around 64% seen once; the top ten hold almost 25%. The specimen sequenced was memory CD8+ T cells sorted from blood. Subset here: CD45RO+ cells pooled with CCR7-negative TemRA cells. These receptors originate from a woman between 25 and 40 years old in good health.

This clone is judged medium-sized. The rearrangement links TRBV19 to TRBJ2-7, with a weak D call TRBD2 (6 bases). The V end lost 7 bases, the J end lost 4 bases, and 17 bases lay between the germline ends. The length of the CDR3 is 14 residues. The V gene's germline CDR1 is LNHDA and CDR2 SQIVND (reference sequence). CDR3 sequence (DNA): TGTGCCAGTACCCAAGCGGAGGGGCGGTACGAGCAGTACTTC. Translation: CASTQAEGRYEQYF.

The chain joins TRBV5-4 to TRBJ2-5; the D is unclear. The CDR3 spans 13 residues. Germline CDR1 and CDR2: SGHNT and YYREEE (reference sequence). V lost 0 bases and J 4 bases, leaving 7 bases between the germline ends. CDR3 coding DNA: TGTGCCAGCAGCTTGGGACTTATAGAGACCCAGTACTTC. Its translation is CASSLGLIETQYF.

This chain joins TRBV7-2 and TRBJ2-3, with D unresolved. Germline-derived CDR1 and CDR2 are SGHTA and FQGNSA. This CDR3 has 15 residues. Between the trimmed V and J ends, which lost 5 bases and 2 bases, there was a span of 14 bases. The CDR3 here is CASSPVSLLTDTQYF. The CDR3 bases are TGTGCCAGCAGCCCGGTCTCCTTACTCACAGATACGCAGTATTTT.

The chain couples TRBV5-6 to TRBJ1-5; TRBD1 might be the D (5 bases). Trimming cost V 0 bases and J 7 bases, with 14 bases left between them. Germline assignment: CDR1 SGHDT and CDR2 YYEEEE. The CDR3 totals 15 residues. DNA for the CDR3: TGTGCCAGCAGCTTGGGGCCCATTTCAGGGCAGCCCCAGCATTTT. This encodes CASSLGPISGQPQHF.

The J gene is TRBJ2-2, the V gene TRBV6-1; 7 bases are a match to TRBD2. The CDR3 has 15 residues. Germline V gene lookup returns CDR1 MNHNS and CDR2 SASEGT. Germline trimming cut 4 bases from V and 5 bases from J; bases unmatched to any gene: 7. The CDR3 bases are TGTGCCAGCAGTGTGTCCGGGGGAGGGACCGGGGAGCTGTTTTTT. This gives the protein CASSVSGGGTGELFF.

The chain recombines TRBV5-1 with TRBJ2-7; TRBD2 agrees at 8 bases. Germline values: CDR1 SGHRS, CDR2 YFSETQ. The V and J ends lost 2 bases and 7 bases, in that order; junction bases with no gene match: 11. The CDR3 runs 15 residues. This CDR3 is CASSLKTGGPGEQYF. CDR3 DNA sequence: TGCGCCAGCAGCTTAAAAACGGGAGGGCCGGGGGAGCAGTACTTC.